This T cell receptor beta chain is from a study of T cell repertoires in cytomegalovirus infection. Overall study context: The public TCR beta signatures pointed to both CMV infection and matching HLA type. Study-level results: It was HLA-C-restricted CMV-specific TCR beta clonotypes that dominated the response ex vivo. Summed public TCR beta family frequency identified CMV carriers bearing the relevant HLA.

Of note for this clonotype: Its antigen is undetermined.

TCRdb processed the reads anew with MiXCR; each CDR3 protein has one entry. The data contain 300,000 or so distinct CDR3 sequences, around 25% of them singletons. The CDR3 has 15 amino acids. From germline, CDR1 is MNHEY and CDR2 SVGAGI. With V trimmed by 7 bases and J by 7 bases, 10 bases remained unmatched. The chain links TRBV6-5 to TRBJ2-1, with TRBD2 matching 10 bases. This TCR was recovered from a human donor in good health (CMV status not recorded). Some clones in this sample may be carry-over from other donors' samples. The sample here was cultured PBMCs, taken from culture after CMV antigen stimulation. CDR3 residues: CASTPGVSGRNEQFF. The CDR3 bases are TGTGCCAGCACTCCGGGGGTTAGCGGGAGGAATGAGCAGTTCTTC.